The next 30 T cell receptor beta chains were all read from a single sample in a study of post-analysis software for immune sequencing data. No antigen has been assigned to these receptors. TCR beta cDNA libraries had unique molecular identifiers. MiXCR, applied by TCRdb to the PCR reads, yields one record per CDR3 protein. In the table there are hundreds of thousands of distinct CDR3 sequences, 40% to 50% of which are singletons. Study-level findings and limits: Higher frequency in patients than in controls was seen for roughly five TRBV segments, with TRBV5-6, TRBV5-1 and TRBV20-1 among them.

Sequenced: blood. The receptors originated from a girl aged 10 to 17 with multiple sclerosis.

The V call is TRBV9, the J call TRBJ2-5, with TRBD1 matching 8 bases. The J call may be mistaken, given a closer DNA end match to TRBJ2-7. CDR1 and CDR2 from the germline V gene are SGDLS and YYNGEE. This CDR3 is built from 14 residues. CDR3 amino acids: CASSPWDRIDEQYF. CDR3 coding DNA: TGTGCCAGCTCCCCTTGGGACAGGATCGACGAGCAGTACTTC.

The CDR3 loop reads CASSSGLPQDYNEQFF. DNA of the CDR3: TGCGCCAGCAGCTCAGGACTCCCTCAAGACTACAATGAGCAGTTCTTC. The chain is built from TRBV5-1 and TRBJ2-1; the D gene is possibly TRBD2 (5 bases). Germline V lookup: CDR1 SGHRS, CDR2 YFSETQ. The V gene lost 3 bases and the J gene lost 3 bases, with 16 bases spanning the gap. The CDR3 contains 16 residues.

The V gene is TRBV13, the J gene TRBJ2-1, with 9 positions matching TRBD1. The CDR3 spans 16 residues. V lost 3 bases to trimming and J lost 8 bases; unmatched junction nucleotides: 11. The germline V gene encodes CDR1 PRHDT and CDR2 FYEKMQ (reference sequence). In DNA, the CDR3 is TGTGCCAGCAGCTTCTATCCGGGACAGGGTACGGATGAGCAGTTCTTC. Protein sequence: CASSFYPGQGTDEQFF.

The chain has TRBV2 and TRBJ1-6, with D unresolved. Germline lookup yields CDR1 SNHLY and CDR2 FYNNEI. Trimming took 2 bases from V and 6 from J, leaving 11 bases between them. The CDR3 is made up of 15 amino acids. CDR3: CASSELGRGNSPLHF. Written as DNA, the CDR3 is TGTGCCAGCAGTGAACTAGGACGGGGTAATTCACCCCTCCACTTT.

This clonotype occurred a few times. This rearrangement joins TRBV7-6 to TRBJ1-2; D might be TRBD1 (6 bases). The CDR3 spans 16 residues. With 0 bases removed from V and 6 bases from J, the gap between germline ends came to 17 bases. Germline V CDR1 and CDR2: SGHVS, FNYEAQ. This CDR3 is CASSLASNQGWDGYTF. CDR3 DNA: TGTGCCAGCAGCTTAGCGTCTAATCAGGGGTGGGATGGCTACACCTTC.

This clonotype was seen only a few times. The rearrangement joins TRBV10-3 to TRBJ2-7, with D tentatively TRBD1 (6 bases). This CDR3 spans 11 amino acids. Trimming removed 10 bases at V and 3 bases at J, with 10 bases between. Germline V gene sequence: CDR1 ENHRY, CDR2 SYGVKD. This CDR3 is CATLGGYEQYF. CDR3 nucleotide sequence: TGTGCCACCTTAGGGGGCTACGAGCAGTACTTC.

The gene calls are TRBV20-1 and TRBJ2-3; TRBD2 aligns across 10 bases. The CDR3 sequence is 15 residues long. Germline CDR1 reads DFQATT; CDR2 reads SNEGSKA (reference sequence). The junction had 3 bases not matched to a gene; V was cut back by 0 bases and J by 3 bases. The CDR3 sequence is CSARDSGRITDTQYF. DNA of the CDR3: TGCAGTGCTAGAGATAGCGGGAGGATAACAGATACGCAGTATTTT.

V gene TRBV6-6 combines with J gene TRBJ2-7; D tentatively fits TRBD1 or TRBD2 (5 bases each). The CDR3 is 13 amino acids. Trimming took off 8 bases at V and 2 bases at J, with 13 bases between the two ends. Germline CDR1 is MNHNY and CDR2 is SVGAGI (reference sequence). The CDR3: CASSQDGTYEQYF. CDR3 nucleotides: TGTGCCAGCTCACAGGACGGGACCTACGAGCAGTACTTC.

The CDR3 spells CASSPRTSGGPETLAKNIQYF. The CDR3 bases are TGTGCCAGCAGCCCCAGGACTAGCGGGGGGCCGGAAACCCTAGCCAAAAACATTCAGTACTTC. The V gene is TRBV7-8, the J gene TRBJ2-4, with TRBD2 matching 14 bases. The CDR3 has 21 residues. CDR1 is SGHVS and CDR2 is FQNEAQ in the germline V gene. Germline trimming cut 5 bases from V and 0 bases from J; bases unmatched to any gene: 15.

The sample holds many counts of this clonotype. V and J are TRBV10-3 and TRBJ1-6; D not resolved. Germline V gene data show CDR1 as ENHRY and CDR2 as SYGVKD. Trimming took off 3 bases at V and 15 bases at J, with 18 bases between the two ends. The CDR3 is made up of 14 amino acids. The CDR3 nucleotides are TGTGCCATCAGTGATCTAGGATCCGAGCTTTACCTCCACTTT. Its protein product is CAISDLGSELYLHF.

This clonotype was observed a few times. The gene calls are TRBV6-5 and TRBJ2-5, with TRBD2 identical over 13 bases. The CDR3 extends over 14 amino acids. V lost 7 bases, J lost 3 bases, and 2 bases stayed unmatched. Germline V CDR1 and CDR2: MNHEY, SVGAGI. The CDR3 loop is CASKLAGGEETQYF. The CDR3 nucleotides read TGTGCCAGCAAACTAGCGGGAGGGGAAGAGACCCAGTACTTC.

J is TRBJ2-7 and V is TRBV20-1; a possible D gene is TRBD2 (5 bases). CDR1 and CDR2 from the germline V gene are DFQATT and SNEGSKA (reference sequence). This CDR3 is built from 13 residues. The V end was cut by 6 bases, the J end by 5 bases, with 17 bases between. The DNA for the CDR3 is TGCAGTGCCACGAGGACTGCTCAGGACGAGCAGTACTTC. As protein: CSATRTAQDEQYF.

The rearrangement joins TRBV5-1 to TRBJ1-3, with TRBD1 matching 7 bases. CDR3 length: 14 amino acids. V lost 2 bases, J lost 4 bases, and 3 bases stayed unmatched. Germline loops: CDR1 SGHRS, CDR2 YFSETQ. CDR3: CASSFQGDGNTIYF. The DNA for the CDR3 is TGCGCCAGCAGCTTTCAGGGGGACGGAAACACCATATATTTT.

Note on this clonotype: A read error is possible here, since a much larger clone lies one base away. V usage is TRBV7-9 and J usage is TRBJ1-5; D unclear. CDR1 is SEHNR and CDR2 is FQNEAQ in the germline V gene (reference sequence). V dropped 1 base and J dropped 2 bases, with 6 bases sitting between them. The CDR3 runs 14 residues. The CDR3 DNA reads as TGTGCCAGCAGCTTAGGGAATGGCAATCAGCCCCAGCATTTT. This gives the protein CASSLGNGNQPQHF.

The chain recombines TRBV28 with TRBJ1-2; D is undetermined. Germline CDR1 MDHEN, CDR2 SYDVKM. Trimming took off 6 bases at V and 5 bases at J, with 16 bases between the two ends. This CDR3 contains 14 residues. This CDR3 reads CASRADAPIYGYTF. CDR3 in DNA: TGTGCCAGCAGGGCGGACGCTCCTATTTATGGCTACACCTTC.

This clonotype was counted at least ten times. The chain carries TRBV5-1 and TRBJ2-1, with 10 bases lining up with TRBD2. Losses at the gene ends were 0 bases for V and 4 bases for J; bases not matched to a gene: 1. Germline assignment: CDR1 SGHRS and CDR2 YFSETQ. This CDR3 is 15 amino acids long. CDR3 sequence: CASSLVSGGYNEQFF. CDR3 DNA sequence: TGCGCCAGCAGCTTGGTTAGCGGGGGGTACAATGAGCAGTTCTTC.

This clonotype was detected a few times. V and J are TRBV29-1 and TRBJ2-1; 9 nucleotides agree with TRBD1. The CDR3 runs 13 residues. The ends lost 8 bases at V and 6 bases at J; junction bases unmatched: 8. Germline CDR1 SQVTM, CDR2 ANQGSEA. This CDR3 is CSSWTGVGNEQFF. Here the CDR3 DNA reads TGCAGCTCCTGGACAGGGGTAGGCAATGAGCAGTTCTTC.

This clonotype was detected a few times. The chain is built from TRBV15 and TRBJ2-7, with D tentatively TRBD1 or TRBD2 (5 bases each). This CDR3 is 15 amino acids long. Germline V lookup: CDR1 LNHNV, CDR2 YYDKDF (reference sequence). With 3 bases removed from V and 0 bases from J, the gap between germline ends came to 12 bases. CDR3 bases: TGTGCCACCAGCAGGGGGGTGGAGAGCTCCTACGAGCAGTACTTC. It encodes CATSRGVESSYEQYF.

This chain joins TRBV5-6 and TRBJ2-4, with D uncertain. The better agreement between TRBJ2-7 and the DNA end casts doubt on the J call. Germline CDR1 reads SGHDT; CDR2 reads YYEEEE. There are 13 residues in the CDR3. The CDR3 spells CASSLYRQFEQYF. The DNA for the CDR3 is TGTGCCAGCAGCTTATATCGGCAATTCGAGCAGTACTTC.

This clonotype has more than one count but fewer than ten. The CDR3 region is CASSLEGQGWTDTQYF. The CDR3 DNA follows: TGTGCCAGCAGCTTGGAGGGACAGGGGTGGACAGATACGCAGTATTTT. This chain connects TRBV5-6 to TRBJ2-3; 10 bases agree with TRBD1. The V segment lost 0 bases and the J segment 3 bases; nucleotides outside the gene matches: 4. This CDR3 contains 16 residues. CDR1 and CDR2 (germline): SGHDT, YYEEEE.

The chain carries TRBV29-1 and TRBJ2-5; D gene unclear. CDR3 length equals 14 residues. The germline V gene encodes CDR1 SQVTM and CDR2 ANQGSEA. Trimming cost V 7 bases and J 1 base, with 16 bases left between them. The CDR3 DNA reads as TGCAGCGCCCGAGTTGGCATCTTCCAAGAGACCCAGTACTTC. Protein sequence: CSARVGIFQETQYF.

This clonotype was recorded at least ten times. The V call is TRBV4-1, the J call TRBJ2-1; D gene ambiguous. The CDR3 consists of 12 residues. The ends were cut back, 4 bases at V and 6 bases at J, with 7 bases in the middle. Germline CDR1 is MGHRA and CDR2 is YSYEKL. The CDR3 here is CASSRWGNEQFF. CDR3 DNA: TGCGCCAGCAGCCGGTGGGGCAATGAGCAGTTCTTC.

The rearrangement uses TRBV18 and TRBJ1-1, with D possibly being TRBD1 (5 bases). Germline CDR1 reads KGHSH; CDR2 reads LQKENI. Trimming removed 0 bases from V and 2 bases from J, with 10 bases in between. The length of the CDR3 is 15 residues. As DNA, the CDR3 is TGTGCCAGCTCACCACCGGGGGGGGGAAACACTGAAGCTTTCTTT. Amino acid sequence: CASSPPGGGNTEAFF.

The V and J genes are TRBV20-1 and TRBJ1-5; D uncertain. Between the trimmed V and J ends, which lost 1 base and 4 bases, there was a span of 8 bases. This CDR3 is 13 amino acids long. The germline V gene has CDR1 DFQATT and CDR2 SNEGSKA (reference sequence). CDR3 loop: CSARGLPNQPQHF. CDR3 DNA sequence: TGCAGTGCTAGAGGGCTCCCTAATCAGCCCCAGCATTTT.

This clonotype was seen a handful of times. The CDR3 sequence is CASSLTGSPPDTQYF. The CDR3 nucleotides are TGCGCCAGCAGCTTGACAGGGTCGCCACCAGATACGCAGTATTTT. This rearrangement joins TRBV5-1 to TRBJ2-3; perhaps TRBD1 as D (6 bases). The V and J ends lost 1 base and 4 bases respectively, with 13 bases between them. This CDR3 contains 15 residues. Germline lookup yields CDR1 SGHRS and CDR2 YFSETQ.

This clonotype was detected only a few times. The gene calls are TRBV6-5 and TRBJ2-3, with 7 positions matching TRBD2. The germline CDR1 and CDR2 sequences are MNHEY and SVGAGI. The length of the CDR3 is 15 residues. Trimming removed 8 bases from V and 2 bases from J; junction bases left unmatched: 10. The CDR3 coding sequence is TGTGCCAGCCTCCCAAGCGGGGAAGTCACAGATACGCAGTATTTT. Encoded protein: CASLPSGEVTDTQYF.

CDR3 nucleotides: TGTGCCAGCAGCCAAGTGTGGGGGGCCTACGAGCAGTACTTC. Translated, it gives CASSQVWGAYEQYF. The V gene is TRBV3-1, the J gene TRBJ2-7; D may be TRBD2 (6 bases). The CDR3 runs 14 residues. Germline V gives CDR1 LGHDT, CDR2 YNNKEL (reference sequence). Trimming shortened V by 1 base and J by 2 bases, and 9 bases separated the two germline ends.

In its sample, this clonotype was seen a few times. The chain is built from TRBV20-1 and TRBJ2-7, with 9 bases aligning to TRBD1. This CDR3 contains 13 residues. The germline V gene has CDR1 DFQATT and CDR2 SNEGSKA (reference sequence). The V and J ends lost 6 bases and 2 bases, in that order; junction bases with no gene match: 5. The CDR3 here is CSARTGEAYEQYF. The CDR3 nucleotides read TGCAGTGCGCGGACAGGGGAGGCCTACGAGCAGTACTTC.

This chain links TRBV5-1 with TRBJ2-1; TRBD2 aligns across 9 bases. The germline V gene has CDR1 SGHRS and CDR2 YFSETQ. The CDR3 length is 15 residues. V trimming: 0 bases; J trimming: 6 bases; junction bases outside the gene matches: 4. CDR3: CASSLGSGRGNEQFF. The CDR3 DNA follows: TGCGCCAGCAGCTTGGGTAGCGGGAGAGGCAATGAGCAGTTCTTC.

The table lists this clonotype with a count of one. The CDR3 spells CSARDGIAPTQYF. CDR3 DNA sequence: TGCAGTGCTAGAGATGGGATCGCTCCTACGCAGTATTTT. V is TRBV20-1 and J is TRBJ2-3; D not certain. The V end lost 0 bases, the J end lost 8 bases, and 12 bases lay between the germline ends. Germline V gives CDR1 DFQATT, CDR2 SNEGSKA (reference sequence). CDR3 size: 13 residues.